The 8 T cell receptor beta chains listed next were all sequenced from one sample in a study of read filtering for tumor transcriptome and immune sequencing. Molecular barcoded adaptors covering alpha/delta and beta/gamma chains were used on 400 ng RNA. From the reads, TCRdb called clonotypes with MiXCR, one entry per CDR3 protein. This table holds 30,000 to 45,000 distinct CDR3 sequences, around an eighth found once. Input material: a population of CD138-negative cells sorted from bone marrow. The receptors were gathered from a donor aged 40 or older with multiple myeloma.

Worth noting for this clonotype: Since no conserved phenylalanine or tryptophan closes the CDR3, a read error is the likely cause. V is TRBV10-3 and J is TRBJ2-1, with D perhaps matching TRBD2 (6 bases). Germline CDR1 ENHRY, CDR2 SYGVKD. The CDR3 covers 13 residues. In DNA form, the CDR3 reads TGTGCCGTCAGCCCCATAGGAGGGTATGAGCAGTTCTCC. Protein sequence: CAVSPIGGYEQFS.

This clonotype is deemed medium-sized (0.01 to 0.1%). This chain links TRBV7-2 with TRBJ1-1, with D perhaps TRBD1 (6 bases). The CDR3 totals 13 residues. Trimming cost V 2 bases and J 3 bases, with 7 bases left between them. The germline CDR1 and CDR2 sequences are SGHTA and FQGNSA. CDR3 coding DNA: TGTGCCAGCAGCTTATACAGGGACACTGAAGCTTTCTTT. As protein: CASSLYRDTEAFF.

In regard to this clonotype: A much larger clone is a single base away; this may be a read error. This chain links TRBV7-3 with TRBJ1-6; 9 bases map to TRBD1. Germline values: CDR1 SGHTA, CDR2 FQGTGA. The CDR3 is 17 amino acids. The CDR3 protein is CASSLTPGTGNNSPLLF. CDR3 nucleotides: TGTGCCAGCAGCTTAACCCCAGGGACAGGGAATAATTCACCCCTCCTCTTT.

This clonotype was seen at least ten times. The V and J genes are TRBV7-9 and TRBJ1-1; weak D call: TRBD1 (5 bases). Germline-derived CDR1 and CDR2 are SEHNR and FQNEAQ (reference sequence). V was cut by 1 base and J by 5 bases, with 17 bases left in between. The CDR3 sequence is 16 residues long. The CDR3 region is CASSLGRSRGGTEAFF. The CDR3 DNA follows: TGTGCCAGCAGCTTAGGGCGTTCAAGGGGTGGGACTGAAGCTTTCTTT.

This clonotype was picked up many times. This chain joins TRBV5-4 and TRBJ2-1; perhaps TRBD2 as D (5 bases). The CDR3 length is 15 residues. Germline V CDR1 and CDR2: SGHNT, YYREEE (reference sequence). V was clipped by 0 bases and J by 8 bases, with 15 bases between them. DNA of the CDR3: TGTGCCAGCAGCTTGGCGCAGGTTCAGAGGGATGAGCAGTTCTTC. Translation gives CASSLAQVQRDEQFF.

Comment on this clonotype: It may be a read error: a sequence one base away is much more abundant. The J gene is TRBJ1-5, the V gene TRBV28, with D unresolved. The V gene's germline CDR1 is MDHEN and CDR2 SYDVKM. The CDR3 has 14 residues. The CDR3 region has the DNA TGTGCCAGCGGTTTATCAGATAGCAATCAGCCCCAGCATTTT. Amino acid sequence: CASGLSDSNQPQHF.

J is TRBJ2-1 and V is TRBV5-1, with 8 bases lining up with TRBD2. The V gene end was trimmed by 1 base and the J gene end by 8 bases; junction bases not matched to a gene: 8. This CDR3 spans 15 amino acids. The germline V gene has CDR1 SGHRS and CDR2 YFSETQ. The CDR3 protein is CASSLRSGIKDEQFF. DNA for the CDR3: TGCGCCAGCAGCTTGCGTAGCGGGATAAAGGATGAGCAGTTCTTC.

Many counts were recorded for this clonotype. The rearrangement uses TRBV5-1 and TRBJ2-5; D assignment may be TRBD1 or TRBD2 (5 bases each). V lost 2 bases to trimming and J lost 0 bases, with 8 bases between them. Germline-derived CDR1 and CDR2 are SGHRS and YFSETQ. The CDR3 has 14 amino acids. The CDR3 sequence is CASSFEGNQETQYF. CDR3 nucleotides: TGCGCCAGCAGCTTCGAGGGGAACCAAGAGACCCAGTACTTC. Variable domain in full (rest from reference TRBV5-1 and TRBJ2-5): KAGVTQTPRYLIKTRGQQVTLSCSPISGHRSVSWYQQTPGQGLQFLFEYFSETQRNKGNFPGRFSGRQFSNSRSEMNVSTLELGDSALYLCASSFEGNQETQYFGPGTRLLVL.